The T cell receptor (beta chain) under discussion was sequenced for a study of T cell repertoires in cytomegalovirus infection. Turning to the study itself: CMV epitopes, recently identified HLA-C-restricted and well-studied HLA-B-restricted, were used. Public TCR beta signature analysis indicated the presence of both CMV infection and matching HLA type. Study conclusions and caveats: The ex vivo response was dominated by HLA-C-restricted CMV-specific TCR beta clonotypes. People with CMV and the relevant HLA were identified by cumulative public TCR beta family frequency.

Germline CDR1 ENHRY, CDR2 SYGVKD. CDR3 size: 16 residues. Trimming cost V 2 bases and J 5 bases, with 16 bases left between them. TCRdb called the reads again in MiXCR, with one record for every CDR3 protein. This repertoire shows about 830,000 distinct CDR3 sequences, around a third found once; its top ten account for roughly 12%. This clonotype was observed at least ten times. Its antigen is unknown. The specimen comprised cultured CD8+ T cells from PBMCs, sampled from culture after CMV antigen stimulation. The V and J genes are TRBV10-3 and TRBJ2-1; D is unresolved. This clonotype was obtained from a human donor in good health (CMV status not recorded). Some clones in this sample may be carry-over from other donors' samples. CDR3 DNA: TGTGCCATCAGTGAGCCAGTGCGGCCGGCTAACAATGAGCAGTTCTTC. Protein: CAISEPVRPANNEQFF.